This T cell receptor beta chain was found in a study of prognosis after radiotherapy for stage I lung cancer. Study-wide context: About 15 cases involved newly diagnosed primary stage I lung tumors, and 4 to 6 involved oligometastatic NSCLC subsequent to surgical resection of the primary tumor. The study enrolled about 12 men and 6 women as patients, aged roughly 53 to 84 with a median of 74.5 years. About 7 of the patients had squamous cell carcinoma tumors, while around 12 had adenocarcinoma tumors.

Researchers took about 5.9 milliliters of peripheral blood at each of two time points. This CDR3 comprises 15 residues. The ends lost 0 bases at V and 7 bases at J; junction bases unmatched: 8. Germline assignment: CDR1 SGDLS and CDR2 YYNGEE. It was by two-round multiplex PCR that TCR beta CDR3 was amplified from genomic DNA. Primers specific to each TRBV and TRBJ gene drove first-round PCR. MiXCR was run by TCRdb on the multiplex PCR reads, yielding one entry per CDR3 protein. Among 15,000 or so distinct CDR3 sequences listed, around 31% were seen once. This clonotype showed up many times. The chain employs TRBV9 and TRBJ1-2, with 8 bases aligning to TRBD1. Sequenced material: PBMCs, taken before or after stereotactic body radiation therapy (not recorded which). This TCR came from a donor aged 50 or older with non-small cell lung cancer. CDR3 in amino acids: CASSVAVTGVRGYTF. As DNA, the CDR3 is TGTGCCAGCAGCGTAGCTGTGACAGGGGTCCGTGGCTACACCTTC.